This TCR beta chain was identified in a study of PD-1 blockade in classical Hodgkin lymphoma (dated by TCRdb to the early 2020s). About the full investigation: Nivolumab dosing was 3 mg/kg intravenously every 2 weeks, continuing until either disease progression or unacceptable toxicity. A peripheral blood immune signature of response to PD-1 blockade in classical Hodgkin lymphoma was defined using TCR beta sequencing and CyTOF. The investigation overall reported the following: Lower diversity was seen in patients whose nivolumab began less than 1 year after ASCT, and these patients were left out of later analyses so that immune reconstitution would not confound the results. Only a single clinical trial cohort was studied, and what caused the repertoire differences, possibly disease activity or prior therapy, remained undefined. Baseline diversity similar to that of newly diagnosed patients was observed in trial patients achieving complete response, whereas significantly lower diversity was observed in partial responders and progressors. CD4+ but not CD8+ TCR diversity rose significantly by C4D1 (p=0.0027 vs p=0.16), most apparent in complete responders (p=0.02). Newly diagnosed patients were reported to have lower baseline TCR diversity than healthy donors, and relapsed/refractory patients were reported to have lower baseline TCR diversity still.

This clone was observed once. The antigen it recognizes is unknown. No base-level quality is on record; no much larger clone is a single base apart. The CDR3 starts with the cysteine, ends with the phenylalanine, and has 17 residues. The retained sequence is limited to the CDR3, 51 bases, with the frame set at the first base. The germline ends are 22 bases apart after V is trimmed by 3 bases and J by 4 bases. Based on the germline V gene (reference sequence), the CDR1 and CDR2 sequences are MNHEY and SMNVEV. The intended sense of this specimen's time point label: cycle 2 day 1 (C2D1) of nivolumab. Relapse after autologous stem cell transplantation had occurred in all trial patients, and cohorts A, B and C were distinguished by prior brentuximab vedotin exposure. The trial cohort comprised 60 or so patients with relapsed/refractory classical Hodgkin lymphoma whose best overall responses were complete response, partial response or progressive disease. In the multi-cohort phase II CheckMate 205 trial, trial patients received single-agent nivolumab. An independent review committee assessed best overall response by applying the 2007 International Working Group response criteria. Trial PBMCs were obtained immediately prior to nivolumab initiation (C1D1) and on therapy at cycle 2 day 1 and cycle 4 day 1. Peripheral blood was collected in 8 mL Vacutainer Cell Preparation Tubes, from which PBMCs were isolated by centrifugation and then cryopreserved.

Genomic DNA was isolated using the Qiagen DNeasy kit from unsorted PBMCs as well as from negatively selected CD4+ and CD8+ fractions. Using primers that anneal to V and J segments, immunoSEQ multiplex PCR amplified the TCR beta CDR3 regions. A synthetic immune receptor repertoire was used to minimize amplification bias, and any residual bias was removed computationally once sequencing was done. As for how the authors treated the data: Repertoire diversity was quantified as the Shannon entropy index using custom Python scripts. Unsorted, CD4+ and CD8+ repertoires were analyzed separately, except in combined analyses where CD4+ and CD8+ sequences were merged in silico. Clonal expansion was defined as a frequency increase of at least 2-fold after treatment compared with C1D1, and clones undetected at baseline were assigned a pseudocount of 0.5. Clones with 0 or 1 copy at C1D1 were defined as singleton clones, while clones with 2 or more copies were defined as non-singleton clones. Clones expanded in unsorted samples were annotated as CD4+, CD8+ or unknown by matching protein sequences in sorted samples from the same patient. Wilcoxon tests on paired samples were used to test changes in diversity from C1D1 to C4D1. Here the immuneACCESS table is served through TCRdb, limited to in-frame sequences with V and J called. Missing clones are a known gap in these copies; in checked studies unresolved V genes cover under half, and the rest lacks a known reason. V and J calls and clone size are as listed in that table; D and trimming were resolved from the DNA. This sample is represented by tens of thousands of clones; roughly nine tenths of them were singletons. The biggest ten clones account for about 10% of the sample.

The chain was built from TRBV27 and TRBJ2-7; the best D guess is TRBD2, with 5 bases matching. The specimen was peripheral blood mononuclear cells (PBMCs), collected before the second cycle of nivolumab. This TCR was sampled from a human donor with classical Hodgkin lymphoma. The CDR3 region has the sequence CASSFTKDHRGKYEQYF. The DNA sequence is as follows: TGTGCCAGCAGTTTCACCAAGGACCACCGAGGGAAATACGAGCAGTACTTC.